The 26 T cell receptor beta chains below all came from one sample that was sequenced in a study of beta chain features in type 1 diabetes. Expressed TCRB transcripts were sequenced after all isolated RNA was converted to cDNA. Assay used: immunoSEQ multiplex PCR; TCRdb lists only in-frame clones, some missing. The table has some 17,000 clones, just over 70% seen once. For these receptors, no antigen is known. Study conclusions and caveats: For Type 1 diabetes patients, all four CD4+ subsets carried TCRB CDR3s that were moderately but significantly shorter.

Sequenced sample: stem cell memory CD4+ T cells from blood. The source is a man aged 25 to 40 with type 1 diabetes.

The chain has TRBV18 and TRBJ2-3; TRBD2 matches at 13 bases. Germline trimming cut 4 bases from V and 3 bases from J; bases unmatched to any gene: 1. The CDR3 is 15 residues long. Germline V lookup: CDR1 KGHSH, CDR2 LQKENI. For the CDR3, the DNA is TGTGCCAGCTCACTGGGACTAGCGGGGACAGATACGCAGTATTTT. Its translation: CASSLGLAGTDTQYF.

This chain joins TRBV7-8 and TRBJ2-7, with TRBD2 matching 9 bases. This CDR3 has 16 residues. The trim removed 4 bases at V and 0 bases at J, leaving 7 bases unmatched. Per the germline V gene, CDR1 is SGHVS and CDR2 is FQNEAQ. CDR3 residues: CASSSLAGDYSYEQYF. Written as DNA, the CDR3 is TGTGCCAGCAGCTCGTTAGCGGGGGACTACTCCTACGAGCAGTACTTC. Variable domain in full (rest from reference TRBV7-8 and TRBJ2-7): GAGVSQSPRYKVAKRGQDVALRCDPISGHVSLFWYQQALGQGPEFLTYFQNEAQLDKSGLPSDRFFAERPEGSVSTLKIQRTQQEDSAVYLCASSSLAGDYSYEQYFGPGTRLTVT.

The J gene is TRBJ2-2, the V gene TRBV11-2; maybe TRBD1 (6 bases). The CDR3 is 16 residues long. V was trimmed by 3 bases and J by 1 base, leaving 12 bases between them. Germline CDR1 reads SGHAT; CDR2 reads FQNNGV. The CDR3 loop reads CASSFPGQMNTGELFF. DNA for the CDR3: TGTGCCAGCAGCTTCCCAGGACAGATGAACACCGGGGAGCTGTTTTTT.

This clone came up once. This chain links TRBV18 with TRBJ1-1; maybe TRBD1 (6 bases). V was shortened by 4 bases and J by 0 bases, with 12 bases between the two germline ends. The CDR3 contains 15 residues. Per the germline V gene, CDR1 is KGHSH and CDR2 is LQKENI. The CDR3 reads CASSLLGDMNTEAFF. The CDR3 DNA reads as TGTGCCAGCTCACTCCTTGGGGACATGAACACTGAAGCTTTCTTT.

This chain joins TRBV7-2 and TRBJ2-3, with D perhaps matching TRBD1 (6 bases). The germline V and J ends were trimmed by 3 bases and 1 base, with 11 bases remaining between them. The CDR3 sequence is 15 residues long. Germline V CDR1 and CDR2: SGHTA, FQGNSA. CDR3 loop: CASSFDQGRTDTQYF. The CDR3 DNA sequence: TGTGCCAGCAGCTTCGATCAGGGGCGCACAGATACGCAGTATTTT.

The chain couples TRBV7-9 to TRBJ2-7, with a possible D match to TRBD1 (5 bases). The V end lost 0 bases, the J end lost 5 bases, and 11 bases lay between the germline ends. Germline V gene data show CDR1 as SEHNR and CDR2 as FQNEAQ (reference sequence). The CDR3 sequence is 14 residues long. The CDR3 loop reads CASSLAPRANEQYF. The DNA of the CDR3 is TGTGCCAGCAGCTTAGCCCCCAGGGCCAACGAGCAGTACTTC.

The chain recombines TRBV7-3 with TRBJ2-5, with 10 bases that match TRBD2. The CDR3 totals 16 residues. V was pared by 5 bases and J by 3 bases, with 9 bases of the junction left unmatched. Germline values: CDR1 SGHTA, CDR2 FQGTGA. CDR3 in amino acids: CASSHHPGTSEETQYF. CDR3 bases: TGTGCCAGCAGCCACCACCCGGGGACTAGCGAAGAGACCCAGTACTTC.

The chain is built from TRBV5-4 and TRBJ2-7; no reliable D call. V lost 4 bases and J lost 0, with 11 bases in between. Germline V gene sequence: CDR1 SGHNT, CDR2 YYREEE (reference sequence). CDR3 size: 14 residues. The CDR3 protein is CASSASGSSYEQYF. The CDR3 coding sequence is TGTGCCAGCAGCGCGTCCGGTAGCTCCTACGAGCAGTACTTC. Drawing the rest from reference TRBV5-4 and TRBJ2-7, the complete variable domain is ETGVTQSPTHLIKTRGQQVTLRCSSQSGHNTVSWYQQALGQGPQFIFQYYREEENGRGNFPPRFSGLQFPNYSSELNVNALELDDSALYLCASSASGSSYEQYFGPGTRLTVT.

This clone was picked up one time. This chain's CDR3 is CASSQGVSPSTDTQYF. CDR3 sequence (DNA): TGCGCCAGCAGCCAAGGCGTTAGCCCTAGCACAGATACGCAGTATTTT. The chain uses TRBV4-3 and TRBJ2-3; D not resolved. V was pared by 1 base and J by 0 bases, with 11 bases between. Germline V gives CDR1 LGHNA, CDR2 YSLEER. CDR3 length equals 16 residues.

This chain's CDR3 is CASSSNDRSPYNQPQHF. Here the CDR3 DNA reads TGTGCCAGCAGCTCAAACGACAGGAGCCCCTACAATCAGCCCCAGCATTTT. The chain is built from TRBV7-9 and TRBJ1-5; tentative D call: TRBD1 (6 bases). CDR3 size: 17 residues. Trimming took off 4 bases at V and 3 bases at J, with 19 bases between the two ends. The germline CDR1 and CDR2 sequences are SEHNR and FQNEAQ (reference sequence).

This CDR3 is CASSFLGGGVADTQYF. DNA for the CDR3: TGTGCCAGCAGCTTTCTGGGCGGGGGGGTGGCAGATACGCAGTATTTT. The V call is TRBV7-2, the J call TRBJ2-3; 9 bases align to TRBD2. V was pared by 3 bases and J by 4 bases, with 8 bases of the junction left unmatched. The germline V gene has CDR1 SGHTA and CDR2 FQGNSA. The CDR3 sequence is 16 residues long.

The chain is built from TRBV5-1 and TRBJ1-1, with unresolved D. This CDR3 has 14 amino acids. CDR1 is SGHRS, CDR2 YFSETQ, per germline. The V end lost 0 bases, the J end lost 1 base, and 7 bases lay between the germline ends. The CDR3 loop reads CASSLDHKNTEAFF. CDR3 sequence (DNA): TGCGCCAGCAGCTTGGACCACAAGAACACTGAAGCTTTCTTT.

Turning to this clone: Other DNA variants within this sample encode the same CDR3. This sequence joins TRBV9 and TRBJ1-2; 9 bases match TRBD1. V was clipped by 3 bases and J by 3 bases; unmatched bases: 12. This CDR3 region has 17 residues. CDR1 and CDR2 (germline): SGDLS, YYNGEE. DNA for the CDR3: TGTGCCAGCAGCGACCCCTCTGGACAGGGGCTCGACTATGGCTACACCTTC. It encodes CASSDPSGQGLDYGYTF.

The V gene is TRBV2, the J gene TRBJ2-1; D may be TRBD1 (6 bases). The CDR3 has 12 amino acids. The germline V and J ends were trimmed by 7 bases and 6 bases, with 10 bases remaining between them. Germline CDR1 SNHLY, CDR2 FYNNEI. The DNA of the CDR3 is TGTGCCAGCATGACAGGCGGCAATGAGCAGTTCTTC. It codes for CASMTGGNEQFF.

This chain's CDR3 is CASSLVTGGNEQFF. The DNA of the CDR3 is TGTGCCAGCAGCTTAGTGACGGGGGGGAATGAGCAGTTCTTC. This rearrangement joins TRBV11-1 to TRBJ2-1, with 8 bases matching TRBD2. V gave up 1 base and J gave up 7 bases; unmatched junction bases: 3. The CDR3 is made up of 14 amino acids. The germline CDR1 and CDR2 sequences are SGHAT and FQDESV (reference sequence).

Only one count was recorded for this clone. The rearrangement uses TRBV27 and TRBJ2-1; the match to TRBD2 covers 14 bases. The germline gives CDR1 MNHEY, CDR2 SMNVEV (reference sequence). Trimming took 4 bases from V and 4 from J; bases not matched to a gene: 9. The CDR3 runs to 18 residues. The CDR3 nucleotides read TGTGCCAGCAGTTCGGGACTAGCGGGGGTTCCCAATTACAATGAGCAGTTCTTC. This gives the protein CASSSGLAGVPNYNEQFF.

The chain couples TRBV6-1 to TRBJ1-2; perhaps TRBD1 as D (5 bases). This CDR3 contains 13 residues. Trimming shortened V by 6 bases and J by 4 bases, and 12 bases separated the two germline ends. Germline-derived CDR1 and CDR2 are MNHNS and SASEGT. The CDR3 loop reads CASSWGGFYGYTF. Here the CDR3 DNA reads TGTGCCAGCAGCTGGGGGGGGTTCTATGGCTACACCTTC.

This clone has only one observation. J is TRBJ2-7 and V is TRBV7-2; a possible D gene is TRBD1 (5 bases). V gave up 5 bases and J gave up 6 bases, with 14 bases separating them. Germline assignment: CDR1 SGHTA and CDR2 FQGNSA. The CDR3 has 13 residues. The CDR3 coding sequence is TGTGCCAGCAGCCCCAGGGCTCTTGGCGAGCAGTACTTC. Translation gives CASSPRALGEQYF. The whole variable domain, filled in from reference TRBV7-2 and TRBJ2-7, reads GAGVSQSPSNKVTEKGKDVELRCDPISGHTALYWYRQSLGQGLEFLIYFQGNSAPDKSGLPSDRFSAERTGGSVSTLTIQRTQQEDSAVYLCASSPRALGEQYFGPGTRLTVT.

This chain uses TRBV28 with TRBJ2-6, with D tentatively TRBD1 (6 bases). The CDR3 has 16 residues. Per germline, CDR1 MDHEN and CDR2 SYDVKM. The V gene lost 4 bases and the J gene lost 15 bases, with 25 bases spanning the gap. The CDR3 sequence: CASSYRELGPQRGLTF. The CDR3 nucleotides are TGTGCCAGCAGTTACAGGGAACTTGGGCCCCAACGCGGCCTGACTTTC.

The CDR3 here is CASSERSTPGETQYF. The CDR3 nucleotides are TGTGCCAGCAGTGAGAGGTCCACCCCGGGTGAGACCCAGTACTTC. The V call is TRBV2, the J call TRBJ2-5; D not resolved. The V gene's germline CDR1 is SNHLY and CDR2 FYNNEI. The CDR3 consists of 15 residues. Deletions cut 3 bases from V and 5 bases from J, with 16 bases between.

The chain's CDR3 is CALTAYRASYQETQYF. The CDR3 nucleotides are TGTGCCTTGACCGCCTACAGGGCCTCGTACCAAGAGACCCAGTACTTC. The rearrangement uses TRBV30 and TRBJ2-5; D might be TRBD1 (6 bases). This CDR3 region has 16 residues. V dropped 7 bases and J dropped 0 bases, with 21 bases sitting between them. Germline CDR1 is GTSNPN and CDR2 is SVGIG (reference sequence).

DNA of the CDR3: TGTGCCAGCAGCCAAAACAGGGTTGGTGAAAAACTGTTTTTT. Translating it yields CASSQNRVGEKLFF. This rearrangement joins TRBV4-2 to TRBJ1-4; D is possibly TRBD1 (6 bases). The CDR3 runs 14 residues. The V end lost 2 bases, the J end lost 7 bases, and 11 bases lay between the germline ends. Germline values: CDR1 LGHNA, CDR2 YNFKEQ.

This clone was observed a single time. The V and J genes are TRBV5-4 and TRBJ1-1; D is unclear. Trimming took 0 bases from V and 1 from J, leaving 7 bases between them. The CDR3 is 14 amino acids. Germline V gene data show CDR1 as SGHNT and CDR2 as YYREEE (reference sequence). The CDR3 coding sequence is TGTGCCAGCAGCTTGGCCCTAGCGAACACTGAAGCTTTCTTT. It yields the protein CASSLALANTEAFF.

The rearrangement uses TRBV18 and TRBJ2-1; a weak D match, TRBD2 (5 bases). The CDR3 sequence is 17 residues long. The V gene's germline CDR1 is KGHSH and CDR2 LQKENI. Trimming shortened V by 5 bases and J by 2 bases, and 19 bases separated the two germline ends. CDR3 residues: CASSSIYGNRPYNEQFF. In nucleotides, the CDR3 is TGTGCCAGCTCATCCATTTACGGGAATCGACCCTACAATGAGCAGTTCTTC. The variable domain in full, with the rest retrieved from reference TRBV18 and TRBJ2-1, is NAGVMQNPRHLVRRRGQEARLRCSPMKGHSHVYWYRQLPEEGLKFMVYLQKENIIDESGMPKERFSAEFPKEGPSILRIQQVVRGDSAAYFCASSSIYGNRPYNEQFFGPGTRLTVL.

This chain connects TRBV9 to TRBJ1-2; unclear D gene. V was trimmed by 4 bases and J by 1 base, leaving 26 bases between them. Per the germline V gene, CDR1 is SGDLS and CDR2 is YYNGEE. This CDR3 has 19 residues. This chain's CDR3 is CASSLDGVGGSSFNYGYTF. The CDR3 coding sequence is TGTGCCAGCAGCCTGGACGGGGTAGGCGGATCCTCTTTTAACTATGGCTACACCTTC.

The rearrangement uses TRBV6-5 and TRBJ2-2; TRBD1 matches 8 bases. Germline CDR1 and CDR2: MNHEY and SVGAGI. V lost 7 bases to trimming and J lost 7 bases; unmatched junction nucleotides: 5. CDR3 length: 13 amino acids. This CDR3 is CASKSGGFGELFF. DNA for the CDR3: TGTGCCAGCAAATCAGGGGGCTTCGGGGAGCTGTTTTTT.